Below are 23 T cell receptor beta chains sequenced from a single sample in a study of shared clonotypes between healthy human individuals. Profiled with immunoSEQ multiplex PCR; TCRdb holds only in-frame clones, not every one. Among some 580,000 clones listed, 95% to 98% were seen once. The specimen sequenced was naive CD4+ T cells sorted from blood. As to subset: CD45RA+ positively selected. These receptor sequences come from a woman younger than 45 in good health.

The DNA for the CDR3 is TGTGCCAGTAGTAAGGGGGATTTATGGGGACCCGAGCAGTACTTC. The encoded protein is CASSKGDLWGPEQYF. This rearrangement joins TRBV19 to TRBJ2-7; weak D call: TRBD1 (6 bases). In germline, CDR1 is LNHDA, CDR2 SQIVND (reference sequence). The CDR3 spans 15 residues. Trimming pared 4 bases from V and 6 bases from J, leaving 19 bases between.

V and J are TRBV7-2 and TRBJ2-1; D is ambiguous. The CDR3 totals 14 residues. Germline CDR1 SGHTA, CDR2 FQGNSA. V was cut by 2 bases and J by 8 bases, with 13 bases left in between. CDR3 sequence: CASSLQLPRDEQFF. CDR3 DNA sequence: TGTGCCAGCAGCTTACAGCTACCTAGGGATGAGCAGTTCTTC.

The rearrangement uses TRBV4-1 and TRBJ2-1; 8 nucleotides line up with TRBD2. CDR1 is MGHRA and CDR2 is YSYEKL in the germline V gene. CDR3 length: 15 residues. V was pared by 4 bases and J by 8 bases, with 10 bases of the junction left unmatched. In nucleotides, the CDR3 is TGCGCCAGCAGCCCCCATGAGCGGGAGAGTTATGAGCAGTTCTTC. As protein: CASSPHERESYEQFF.

V gene TRBV28 combines with J gene TRBJ2-7; 9 nucleotides align to TRBD2. There are 15 residues in the CDR3. Germline V lookup: CDR1 MDHEN, CDR2 SYDVKM. The ends lost 4 bases at V and 3 bases at J; junction bases unmatched: 7. The CDR3 DNA is TGTGCCAGCAGTTCCCGGACTAGCGTCTTCTACGAGCAGTACTTC. It yields the protein CASSSRTSVFYEQYF.

The rearrangement joins TRBV5-1 to TRBJ2-1; D might be TRBD1 or TRBD2, each matching 5 bases. The CDR3 covers 15 residues. The V and J ends lost 4 bases and 5 bases respectively, with 16 bases between them. CDR1 is SGHRS and CDR2 is YFSETQ in the germline V gene. CDR3 nucleotides: TGCGCCAGCAGCGAGTCGGGACGTCGGAACAATGAGCAGTTCTTC. Protein product: CASSESGRRNNEQFF.

The rearrangement links TRBV18 to TRBJ1-5, with D possibly TRBD1 on 5 matching bases. Trimming removed 2 bases from V and 11 bases from J, with 13 bases in between. Germline V gives CDR1 KGHSH, CDR2 LQKENI. This CDR3 has 13 residues. CDR3 coding DNA: TGTGCCAGCTCACCAAATGGGGCAATGACCCAGCATTTT. Amino acids: CASSPNGAMTQHF.

The chain couples TRBV28 to TRBJ1-2; unclear D gene. The CDR3 is made up of 14 amino acids. Germline lookup yields CDR1 MDHEN and CDR2 SYDVKM. The V end was cut by 5 bases, the J end by 2 bases, with 12 bases between. As DNA, the CDR3 is TGTGCCAGCAGTCCGATGGGAGGGAACTATGGCTACACCTTC. It translates to CASSPMGGNYGYTF.

This clone has just one count. This chain joins TRBV19 and TRBJ1-1; no reliable D call. V was pared by 3 bases and J by 1 base, with 9 bases between. The V gene's germline CDR1 is LNHDA and CDR2 SQIVND (reference sequence). There are 14 residues in the CDR3. The CDR3 here is CASSIWVSNTEAFF. The DNA of the CDR3 is TGTGCCAGTAGTATTTGGGTCTCGAACACTGAAGCTTTCTTT. The whole variable domain, filled in from reference TRBV19 and TRBJ1-1, reads DGGITQSPKYLFRKEGQNVTLSCEQNLNHDAMYWYRQDPGQGLRLIYYSQIVNDFQKGDIAEGYSVSREKKESFPLTVTSAQKNPTAFYLCASSIWVSNTEAFFGQGTRLTVV.

The genes are TRBV10-2 and TRBJ2-7, with D perhaps being TRBD1 or TRBD2 (5 bases each). Germline-derived CDR1 and CDR2 are WSHSY and SAAADI. V was trimmed by 7 bases and J by 0 bases, leaving 19 bases between them. This CDR3 contains 16 residues. The CDR3 bases are TGCGCCAGCACCCTCGGTGGGGGAGCCTCCTCCTACGAGCAGTACTTC. Its protein is CASTLGGGASSYEQYF.

The chain uses TRBV11-3 and TRBJ1-1, with 7 bases aligning to TRBD1. The CDR3 totals 13 residues. The ends lost 4 bases at V and 4 bases at J; junction bases unmatched: 3. Germline CDR1 reads SGHNT; CDR2 reads YENEEA. As DNA, the CDR3 is TGTGCCAGCAGCTCGACAGGGCCCACTGAAGCTTTCTTT. This translates into CASSSTGPTEAFF.

This rearrangement joins TRBV9 to TRBJ2-7; TRBD2 might be the D (5 bases). Trimming shortened V by 0 bases and J by 1 base, and 11 bases separated the two germline ends. This CDR3 comprises 15 residues. Germline-derived CDR1 and CDR2 are SGDLS and YYNGEE. CDR3 coding DNA: TGTGCCAGCAGCGTAGAAGCGGTGACATCCTACGAGCAGTACTTC. It yields the protein CASSVEAVTSYEQYF. Using reference TRBV9 and TRBJ2-7 for the parts outside the CDR3, the full variable domain is DSGVTQTPKHLITATGQRVTLRCSPRSGDLSVYWYQQSLDQGLQFLIQYYNGEERAKGNILERFSAQQFPDLHSELNLSSLELGDSALYFCASSVEAVTSYEQYFGPGTRLTVT.

This chain joins TRBV15 and TRBJ1-1; TRBD1 is a possible D gene (6 bases). In germline, CDR1 is LNHNV, CDR2 YYDKDF (reference sequence). V lost 3 bases and J 5 bases, leaving 13 bases between the germline ends. The CDR3 extends over 14 amino acids. DNA of the CDR3: TGTGCCACCAGCAGCCTGGACAGAAGGACTGAAGCTTTCTTT. It yields the protein CATSSLDRRTEAFF.

This clone was seen a single time. The chain employs TRBV28 and TRBJ1-2, with no clear D. V gave up 1 base and J gave up 3 bases, with 3 bases separating them. The CDR3 totals 12 residues. Germline assignment: CDR1 MDHEN and CDR2 SYDVKM. CDR3 region: CASSLSYYGYTF. CDR3 nucleotides: TGTGCCAGCAGTTTATCGTACTATGGCTACACCTTC.

The chain combines TRBV28 with TRBJ1-2, with 7 bases fitting TRBD1. CDR3 length equals 15 residues. V lost 2 bases, J lost 5 bases, and 8 bases stayed unmatched. Per the germline V gene, CDR1 is MDHEN and CDR2 is SYDVKM. The CDR3 nucleotides are TGTGCCAGCAGTTTAGGGACAGATGTCGGATATGGCTACACCTTC. This gives the protein CASSLGTDVGYGYTF.

V gene TRBV4-1 combines with J gene TRBJ2-7; weak D call: TRBD2 (6 bases). In germline, CDR1 is MGHRA, CDR2 YSYEKL. The CDR3 is 15 residues long. Trimming stripped 1 base from V and 3 bases from J, with 13 bases between. The CDR3 spells CASSQGAGGNYEQYF. The CDR3 coding sequence is TGCGCCAGCAGCCAAGGGGCAGGAGGGAACTACGAGCAGTACTTC.

This chain uses TRBV19 with TRBJ2-1; D is unclear. From germline, CDR1 is LNHDA and CDR2 SQIVND (reference sequence). V dropped 3 bases and J dropped 8 bases, with 5 bases sitting between them. The CDR3 totals 11 residues. CDR3 nucleotides: TGTGCCAGTAGTATGGCTCATGAGCAGTTCTTC. It is translated as CASSMAHEQFF.

For this clone: The same CDR3 can be traced to other DNA sequences in this sample. V and J are TRBV6-5 and TRBJ2-2; no reliable D call. In germline, CDR1 is MNHEY, CDR2 SVGAGI. Trimming took off 4 bases at V and 4 bases at J, with 4 bases between the two ends. There are 12 residues in the CDR3. The CDR3 sequence: CASSSATGELFF. The CDR3 DNA reads TGTGCCAGCAGTTCAGCCACCGGGGAGCTGTTTTTT.

The chain carries TRBV11-2 and TRBJ2-1; D call uncertain. This CDR3 region has 16 residues. Germline-derived CDR1 and CDR2 are SGHAT and FQNNGV. The germline V and J ends were trimmed by 5 bases and 2 bases, with 16 bases remaining between them. CDR3 region: CASSLDPTRPYNEQFF. DNA of the CDR3: TGTGCCAGCAGCCTCGATCCTACTCGCCCCTACAATGAGCAGTTCTTC.

This chain connects TRBV28 to TRBJ1-4; D uncertain. The CDR3 contains 12 residues. Germline-derived CDR1 and CDR2 are MDHEN and SYDVKM. Deletions cut 10 bases from V and 0 bases from J, with 6 bases between. The CDR3 DNA reads TGTGCCATTGGGACAACTAATGAAAAACTGTTTTTT. As protein: CAIGTTNEKLFF.

The V and J genes are TRBV6-5 and TRBJ2-2; 7 bases align to TRBD2. V was pared by 7 bases and J by 4 bases, with 9 bases of the junction left unmatched. From germline, CDR1 is MNHEY and CDR2 SVGAGI. The CDR3 covers 15 residues. CDR3 region: CASTPYSSGTGELFF. CDR3 nucleotide sequence: TGTGCCAGCACCCCTTACTCTAGCGGCACCGGGGAGCTGTTTTTT.

The chain employs TRBV5-6 and TRBJ1-2; possible D gene TRBD1, 6 bases. Germline lookup yields CDR1 SGHDT and CDR2 YYEEEE. The CDR3 has 15 residues. V shed 4 bases and J shed 2 bases, with 15 bases lying between them. The CDR3 reads CASSPTAGENYGYTF. CDR3 sequence (DNA): TGTGCCAGCAGCCCCACGGCAGGGGAGAACTATGGCTACACCTTC.

The chain uses TRBV25-1 and TRBJ1-1; 9 nucleotides align to TRBD1. This CDR3 spans 13 amino acids. Germline CDR1 MGHDK, CDR2 SYGVNS. The V gene end was trimmed by 4 bases and the J gene end by 5 bases; junction bases not matched to a gene: 2. The CDR3 bases are TGTGCCAGCAGTGTTGACAGGGGGACTGAAGCTTTCTTT. Translation gives CASSVDRGTEAFF.

This chain connects TRBV6-5 to TRBJ2-5; 14 bases agree with TRBD2. The last part of the DNA fits TRBJ2-7 better; the J call may be wrong. There are 14 residues in the CDR3. CDR1 is MNHEY, CDR2 SVGAGI, per germline. The CDR3 here is CANLTSGRAGEQYF. The CDR3 DNA reads as TGTGCCAACCTGACTAGCGGGAGGGCCGGCGAGCAGTACTTC.